This T cell receptor beta chain is drawn from a study of radiation and T cells in renal cell carcinoma. Repertoires were generated with immunoSEQ multiplex PCR, while TCRdb's copy carries only in-frame clones and drops some. The top ten hold less than 2.5% of the sample, which has roughly 130,000 clones, about 81% seen once. CDR3 size: 13 residues. The germline V gene has CDR1 SEHNR and CDR2 FQNEAQ (reference sequence). Regarding this clone: Relative to the germline gene, one junction end is altered; a read error may explain this.

Stated time point: blood 2 weeks post-SBRT. This sample's treatment: 15 Gy SBRT to primary tumor, nephrectomy 4 weeks later. Blood was sampled at baseline, 2 weeks and 4 weeks after SBRT. The starting material was blood, obtained from a patient whose treatment included radiotherapy and nephrectomy. J is TRBJ2-7 and V is TRBV7-9, with TRBD2 matching 13 bases. The receptor comes from a woman aged 55-69 years with renal cell carcinoma. The CDR3 DNA reads as TGTGCCAGCAGCCAAAGACTAGCGGGAGGTCCTAACTTC. The encoded protein is CASSQRLAGGPNF.